The entry that follows covers one TCR beta chain sequence. Its matching antigen is unknown. Other nucleotide sequences from this sample produce the same CDR3. PCR employed 60 Vbeta and 13 Jbeta primers. Sequenced by immunoSEQ multiplex PCR; TCRdb stores in-frame clones only, minus some. The table shows some 150,000 clones, with approximately 68% occurring only once. Looked up from germline, CDR1 is SGHNT and CDR2 is YYREEE (reference sequence). The CDR3 sequence is 15 residues long. With V trimmed by 4 bases and J by 3 bases, 3 bases remained unmatched. This specimen comes from a study of cytomegalovirus exposure and HLA in healthy donors. Study-wide results and caveats: By HLA locus, TCR association rates varied in a later analysis, with DRB1 showing the most and HLA-C the fewest. Confirmation was obtained in vitro that three CMV-associated chains are specific for CMV antigens. Cytomegalovirus-associated status was assigned to fewer than 200 TCR beta chains.

The sample comprised PBMCs. This sequence joins TRBV5-4 and TRBJ1-6; 8 bases line up with TRBD1. This clonotype was sampled from a man aged 40-49 years in good health and CMV-seronegative. The DNA of the CDR3 is TGTGCCAGCAGCCTAGGACAGGGCTATAATTCACCCCTCCACTTT. The encoded protein is CASSLGQGYNSPLHF.